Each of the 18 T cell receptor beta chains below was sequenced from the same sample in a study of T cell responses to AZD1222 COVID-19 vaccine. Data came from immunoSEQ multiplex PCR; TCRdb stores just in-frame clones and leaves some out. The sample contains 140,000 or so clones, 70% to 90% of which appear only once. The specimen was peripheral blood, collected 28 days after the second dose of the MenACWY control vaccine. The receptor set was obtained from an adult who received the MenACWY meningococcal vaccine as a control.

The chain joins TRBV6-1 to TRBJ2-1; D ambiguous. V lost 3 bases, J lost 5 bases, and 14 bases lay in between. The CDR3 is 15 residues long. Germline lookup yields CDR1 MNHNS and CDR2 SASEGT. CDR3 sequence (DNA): TGTGCCAGCAGTGAGGTGTCATGGCGGAACAATGAGCAGTTCTTC. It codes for CASSEVSWRNNEQFF.

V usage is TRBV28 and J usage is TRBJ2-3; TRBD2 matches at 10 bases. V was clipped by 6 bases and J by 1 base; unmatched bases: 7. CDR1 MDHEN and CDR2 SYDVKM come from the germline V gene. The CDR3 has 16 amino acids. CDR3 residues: CASSRSGTSGTDTQYF. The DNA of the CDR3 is TGTGCCAGCAGCCGCTCCGGGACTAGCGGCACAGATACGCAGTATTTT.

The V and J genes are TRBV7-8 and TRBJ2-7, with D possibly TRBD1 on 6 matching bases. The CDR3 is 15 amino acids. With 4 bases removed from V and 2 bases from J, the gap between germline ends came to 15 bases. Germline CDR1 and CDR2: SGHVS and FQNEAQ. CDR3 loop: CASSSQGSGPYEQYF. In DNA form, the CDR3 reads TGTGCCAGCAGCTCACAGGGTTCCGGCCCCTACGAGCAGTACTTC.

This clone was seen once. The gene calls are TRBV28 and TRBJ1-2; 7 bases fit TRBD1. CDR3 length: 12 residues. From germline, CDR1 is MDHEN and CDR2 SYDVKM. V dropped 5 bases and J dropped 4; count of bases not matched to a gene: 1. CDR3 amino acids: CASSQGGYGYTF. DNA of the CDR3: TGTGCCAGCAGTCAGGGGGGCTATGGCTACACCTTC.

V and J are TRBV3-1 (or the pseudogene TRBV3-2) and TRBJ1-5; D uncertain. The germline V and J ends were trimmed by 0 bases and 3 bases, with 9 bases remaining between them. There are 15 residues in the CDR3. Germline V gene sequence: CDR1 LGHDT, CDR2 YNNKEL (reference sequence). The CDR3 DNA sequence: TGTGCCAGCAGCCAAGATACCCGTAACAATCAGCCCCAGCATTTT. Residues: CASSQDTRNNQPQHF.

The CDR3 sequence: CASSEWQNTEAFF. In DNA form, the CDR3 reads TGTGCCAGCAGTGAATGGCAGAACACTGAAGCTTTCTTT. The chain is built from TRBV2 and TRBJ1-1, with D uncertain. Germline V gene sequence: CDR1 SNHLY, CDR2 FYNNEI. The CDR3 is 13 amino acids. V was shortened by 2 bases and J by 1 base, with 5 bases between the two germline ends.

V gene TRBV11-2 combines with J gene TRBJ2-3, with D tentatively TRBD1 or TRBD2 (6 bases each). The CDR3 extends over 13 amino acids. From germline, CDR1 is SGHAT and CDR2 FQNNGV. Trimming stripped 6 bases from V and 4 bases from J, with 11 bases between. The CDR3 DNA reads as TGTGCCAGCAGGCCTGGGGGGCCAGATACGCAGTATTTT. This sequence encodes CASRPGGPDTQYF.

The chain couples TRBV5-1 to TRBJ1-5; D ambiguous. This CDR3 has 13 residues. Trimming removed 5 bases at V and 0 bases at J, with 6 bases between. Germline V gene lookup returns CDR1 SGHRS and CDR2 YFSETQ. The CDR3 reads CASSPNSNQPQHF. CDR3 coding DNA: TGCGCCAGCAGTCCGAATAGCAATCAGCCCCAGCATTTT.

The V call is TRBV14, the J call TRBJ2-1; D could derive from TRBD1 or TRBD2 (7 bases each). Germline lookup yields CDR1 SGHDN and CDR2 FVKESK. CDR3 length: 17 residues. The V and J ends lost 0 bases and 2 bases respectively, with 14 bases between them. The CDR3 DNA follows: TGTGCCAGCAGCCAAGAGGGGAGGGGGCAGGCCTACAATGAGCAGTTCTTC. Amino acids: CASSQEGRGQAYNEQFF. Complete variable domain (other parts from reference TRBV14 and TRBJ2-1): EAGVTQFPSHSVIEKGQTVTLRCDPISGHDNLYWYRRVMGKEIKFLLHFVKESKQDESGMPNNRFLAERTGGTYSTLKVQPAELEDSGVYFCASSQEGRGQAYNEQFFGPGTRLTVL.

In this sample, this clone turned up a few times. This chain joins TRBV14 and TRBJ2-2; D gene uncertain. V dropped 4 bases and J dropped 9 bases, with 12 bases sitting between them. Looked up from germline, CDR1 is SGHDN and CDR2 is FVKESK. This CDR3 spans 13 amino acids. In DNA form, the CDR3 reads TGTGCCAGCAGCCGAGCACTTGGCCGGGAGCTGTTTTTT. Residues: CASSRALGRELFF.

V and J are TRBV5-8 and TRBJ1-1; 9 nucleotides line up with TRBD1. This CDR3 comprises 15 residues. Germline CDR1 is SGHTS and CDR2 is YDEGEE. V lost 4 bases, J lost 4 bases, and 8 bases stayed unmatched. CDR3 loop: CASSVGTGIPTEAFF. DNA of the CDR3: TGTGCCAGCAGCGTCGGGACAGGGATACCCACTGAAGCTTTCTTT.

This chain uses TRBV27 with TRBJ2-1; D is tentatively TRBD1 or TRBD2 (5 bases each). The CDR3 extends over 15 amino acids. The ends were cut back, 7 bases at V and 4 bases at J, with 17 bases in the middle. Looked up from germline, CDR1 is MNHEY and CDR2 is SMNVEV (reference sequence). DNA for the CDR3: TGTGCCAGCACTCTTGACGGGACCTTTTACAATGAGCAGTTCTTC. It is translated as CASTLDGTFYNEQFF.

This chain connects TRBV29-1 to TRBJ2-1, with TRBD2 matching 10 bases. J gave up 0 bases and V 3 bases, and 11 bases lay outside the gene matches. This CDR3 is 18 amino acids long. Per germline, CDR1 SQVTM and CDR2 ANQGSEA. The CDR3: CSVDGTSASTSSYNEQFF. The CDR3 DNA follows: TGCAGCGTTGATGGGACTAGCGCGTCAACCAGCTCCTACAATGAGCAGTTCTTC.

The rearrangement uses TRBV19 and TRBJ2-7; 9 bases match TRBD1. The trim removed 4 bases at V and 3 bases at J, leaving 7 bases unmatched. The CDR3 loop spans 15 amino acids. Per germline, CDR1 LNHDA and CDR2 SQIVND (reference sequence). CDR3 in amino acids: CASSTTGGILYEQYF. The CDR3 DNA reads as TGTGCCAGTAGTACGACAGGGGGTATCCTCTACGAGCAGTACTTC.

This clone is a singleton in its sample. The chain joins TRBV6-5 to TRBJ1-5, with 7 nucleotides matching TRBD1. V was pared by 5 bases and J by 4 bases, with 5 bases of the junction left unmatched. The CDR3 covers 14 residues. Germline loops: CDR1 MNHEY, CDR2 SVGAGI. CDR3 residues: CASSTGAKNQPQHF. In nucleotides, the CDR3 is TGTGCCAGCAGTACAGGGGCGAAAAATCAGCCCCAGCATTTT.

This chain's CDR3 is CASSIEGDSYNEQFF. As DNA, the CDR3 is TGTGCCAGTAGTATAGAAGGGGACTCCTACAATGAGCAGTTCTTC. V gene TRBV19 combines with J gene TRBJ2-1; D may be TRBD1 (5 bases). The CDR3 sequence is 15 residues long. V gave up 0 bases and J gave up 0 bases, with 6 bases separating them. The germline V gene has CDR1 LNHDA and CDR2 SQIVND (reference sequence).

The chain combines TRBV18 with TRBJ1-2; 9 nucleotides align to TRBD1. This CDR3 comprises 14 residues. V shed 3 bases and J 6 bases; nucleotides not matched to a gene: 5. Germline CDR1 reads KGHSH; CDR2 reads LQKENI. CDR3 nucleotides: TGTGCCAGCTCACCCCGACAGGGGGAGGATGGCTACACCTTC. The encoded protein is CASSPRQGEDGYTF.

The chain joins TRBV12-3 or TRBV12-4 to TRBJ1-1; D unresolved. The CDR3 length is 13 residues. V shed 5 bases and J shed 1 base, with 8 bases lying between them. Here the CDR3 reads CASSIRGNTEAFF. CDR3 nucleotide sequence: TGTGCCAGCAGTATCCGGGGGAACACTGAAGCTTTCTTT.